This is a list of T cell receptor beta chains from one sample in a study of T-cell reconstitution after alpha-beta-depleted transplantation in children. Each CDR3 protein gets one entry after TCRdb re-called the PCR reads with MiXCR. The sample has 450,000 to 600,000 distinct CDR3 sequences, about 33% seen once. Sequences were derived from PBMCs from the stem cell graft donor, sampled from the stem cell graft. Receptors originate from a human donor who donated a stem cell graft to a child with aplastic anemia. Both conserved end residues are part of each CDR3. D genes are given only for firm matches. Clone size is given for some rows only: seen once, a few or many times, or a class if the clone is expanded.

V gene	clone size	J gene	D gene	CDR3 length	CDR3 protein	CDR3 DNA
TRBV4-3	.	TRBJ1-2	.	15	CASSQDTASNYGYTF	TGCGCCAGCAGCCAAGATACAGCCTCGAACTATGGCTACACCTTC
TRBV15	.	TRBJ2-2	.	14	CATSFRLDTGELFF	TGTGCCACCAGCTTCCGACTAGACACCGGGGAGCTGTTTTTT
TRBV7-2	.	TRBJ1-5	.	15	CASSSGRGSNQPQHF	TGTGCCAGCAGCTCCGGCCGTGGAAGCAATCAGCCCCAGCATTTT
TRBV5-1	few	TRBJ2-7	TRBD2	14	CASHRTSESYEQYF	TGCGCCAGCCATCGGACTAGCGAGTCCTACGAGCAGTACTTC
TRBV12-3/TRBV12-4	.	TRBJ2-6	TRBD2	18	CASSFPLAGSSGANVLTF	TGTGCCAGCAGTTTCCCCCTAGCGGGTTCCTCTGGGGCCAACGTCCTGACTTTC
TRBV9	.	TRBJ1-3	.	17	CASSVQGLLRTGNTIYF	TGTGCCAGCAGCGTCCAGGGGCTTTTACGAACTGGAAACACCATATATTTT
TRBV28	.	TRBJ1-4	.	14	CASSATVYNEKLFF	TGTGCCAGCAGTGCGACAGTCTATAATGAAAAACTGTTTTTT
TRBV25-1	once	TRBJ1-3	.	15	CASRMGGSSGNTIYF	TGTGCCAGCCGGATGGGGGGAAGCTCTGGAAACACCATATATTTT
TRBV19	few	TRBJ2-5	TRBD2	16	CASSISSGLAGETQYF	TGTGCCAGTAGTATTAGTTCCGGACTAGCGGGAGAGACCCAGTACTTC
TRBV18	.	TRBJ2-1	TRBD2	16	CASSRAGTSGRNEQFF	TGTGCCAGCTCACGCGCCGGGACTAGCGGGAGGAATGAGCAGTTCTTC
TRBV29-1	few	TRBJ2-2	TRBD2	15	CSVERLAGGTGELFF	TGCAGCGTTGAAAGGCTAGCGGGAGGCACCGGGGAGCTGTTTTTT
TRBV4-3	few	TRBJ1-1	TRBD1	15	CASSKAQGVGTEAFF	TGCGCCAGCAGTAAGGCCCAGGGGGTAGGGACTGAAGCTTTCTTT
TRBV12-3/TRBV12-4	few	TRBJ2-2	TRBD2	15	CASSLAGGDSGELFF	TGTGCCAGCAGTCTAGCGGGAGGTGATTCCGGGGAGCTGTTTTTT